This is a list of T cell receptor beta chains from one sample in a study of blood T cell repertoires in COVID-19. Repertoires were generated with immunoSEQ multiplex PCR, while TCRdb's copy carries only in-frame clones and drops some. The sample holds more than 250,000 clones; about nine tenths are singletons and the top ten take 1%. Sequenced sample: peripheral blood. Source of these receptors: a man aged 50-59 years with active or convalescent COVID-19. CDR3s leave out the opening cysteine and the closing phenylalanine or tryptophan.

CDR3: ASSYSATGAFQETQY
V: TRBV6-2/TRBV6-3

CDR3: ASTRRHTSGRWSNEQF
V: TRBV28

CDR3: ATSRGTSGEQY
V: TRBV15

CDR3: AISDESIGQF
V: TRBV10-3

CDR3: ASRLSGRAGNTQY
V: TRBV3-1/TRBV3-2

CDR3: ASSLGRDKNSPLH
V: TRBV5-4

CDR3: ASSANGDTGELF
V: TRBV7-3

CDR3: AWSPGWQGWGGGYT
V: TRBV30

CDR3: ASSWDFQETQY
V: TRBV7-3

CDR3: ASSTAKPGTVGATNEKLF
V: TRBV19

CDR3: ASSLSYRGSEQY
V: TRBV14

CDR3: ASSSDRDSPLH
V: TRBV7-3

CDR3: ASSYDNTDTQY
V: TRBV6-5

CDR3: ASSLTQGNYGYT
V: TRBV18

CDR3: ASSLGQREDTQY
V: TRBV5-1

CDR3: AWSVQGDSPLH
V: TRBV30

CDR3: ASSKYLRALYGYT
V: TRBV21-1

CDR3: ASSYLTGGSNEQF
V: TRBV5-6

CDR3: ASGDRMGVY
V: TRBV25-1

CDR3: AISDLDRTSNQPQH
V: TRBV10-3

CDR3: ASSLGQGETYEQY
V: TRBV4-2

CDR3: ASSPFTGTGSETQY
V: TRBV4-3

CDR3: ASGLQGNTEAF
V: TRBV28

CDR3: ASSPLTSGSYREQY
V: TRBV5-1

CDR3: ASSRDRGSEGYT
V: TRBV19

CDR3: ASSGSSGMREQY
V: TRBV2

CDR3: ASSEGQNYGYT
V: TRBV9

CDR3: SVVTVSGPQH
V: TRBV29-1

CDR3: ASSYSRQPGNTIY
V: TRBV6-5

CDR3: ASSSTTGLETQY
V: TRBV7-9

CDR3: ASSSDRGGNQPQH
V: TRBV2

CDR3: ASSQILGTSGDTQY
V: TRBV3-1/TRBV3-2

CDR3: ASSATGTGGADYGYT
V: TRBV19

CDR3: ASSFQWREENEKLF
V: TRBV7-8

CDR3: ASSLRQGVLQAF
V: TRBV28

CDR3: ATSDSMGQSISYNEQF
V: TRBV24-1

CDR3: ASRLAGVSSSYNEQF
V: TRBV28

CDR3: ASSLTIGTTNEKLF
V: TRBV7-2

CDR3: ASSDGTSGSYFEQF
V: TRBV19

CDR3: ASSQDGRSSYNSPLH
V: TRBV4-3

CDR3: ASSPGGLQSLAKNIQY
V: TRBV7-8

CDR3: ASGLGEQGVNTEAF
V: TRBV12-5

CDR3: AWTWGSQGAQY
V: TRBV30

CDR3: ASSLDYWGEGSPGNTIY
V: TRBV7-2

CDR3: ASSPQGLAYEQY
V: TRBV7-9

CDR3: ASSMRGTKNIQY
V: TRBV19

CDR3: ASSLGGLASTDTQY
V: TRBV7-2

CDR3: ASSPGSGSADTQY
V: TRBV18

CDR3: ASSARDRIYGYT
V: TRBV19

CDR3: ASSLGGGSSYNEQF
V: TRBV5-4

CDR3: ASGGLAPGYEQF
V: TRBV2

CDR3: ASSLDRGWGTGYT
V: TRBV7-2

CDR3: ASSFFTGTGNYNSPLH
V: TRBV5-4

CDR3: ASSLAGVRFSDTQY
V: TRBV28

CDR3: ASKARAGENTEAF
V: TRBV2

CDR3: ASRPPGQESYGYT
V: TRBV28

CDR3: ASSEQGAGNGNTIY
V: TRBV19